The source of this TCR beta chain is a study of T cell responses to AZD1222 COVID-19 vaccine. This CDR3 is 13 amino acids long. Germline CDR1 and CDR2: MNHEY and SVGEGT. V lost 6 bases to trimming and J lost 3 bases; unmatched junction nucleotides: 4. With regard to this clone: Its antigen is currently unknown.

Measured with immunoSEQ multiplex PCR; TCRdb has only the in-frame clones, and not every one. The sample lists tens of thousands of clones, 70% to 80% occurring once. General study findings and limits: As reported, nearly half of all spike-specific TCRs target variant regions that are unmutated. Donors skewed white British and female; clonal diversity was possibly underestimated.

The specimen was peripheral blood, collected on day 0 of AZD1222 vaccination. The receptor comes from an adult in good health. V gene TRBV6-2 or TRBV6-3 combines with J gene TRBJ1-1, with TRBD1 identical over 7 bases. The CDR3 is CASSRDRHTEAFF. The CDR3 DNA reads TGTGCCAGCAGCAGGGACAGACACACTGAAGCTTTCTTT.